A single T cell receptor (beta chain) is shown here with its context. What it binds is unknown. The sample is drawn from a study of T cell responses to AZD1222 COVID-19 vaccine. This table comes from immunoSEQ multiplex PCR, and its TCRdb copy is limited to in-frame clones, with some not included. The table records tens of thousands of clones, around 90% of them present only once. Whole-study results and caveats: Most donors were white British and more were female, and clonal diversity was possibly underestimated. The study sampled repertoires only after the peak T cell response.

Germline V gene sequence: CDR1 SEHNR, CDR2 FQNEAQ (reference sequence). V lost 3 bases, J lost 0 bases, and 6 bases stayed unmatched. The CDR3 sequence is 17 residues long. The rearrangement uses TRBV7-9 and TRBJ2-1; 9 positions agree with TRBD2. This specimen consisted of peripheral blood, obtained on day 0 of MenACWY control vaccination. The source is an adult in good health. This CDR3 reads CASSLTSGSLSYNEQFF. CDR3 nucleotide sequence: TGTGCCAGCAGCTTGACTAGCGGCTCCCTCTCCTACAATGAGCAGTTCTTC.